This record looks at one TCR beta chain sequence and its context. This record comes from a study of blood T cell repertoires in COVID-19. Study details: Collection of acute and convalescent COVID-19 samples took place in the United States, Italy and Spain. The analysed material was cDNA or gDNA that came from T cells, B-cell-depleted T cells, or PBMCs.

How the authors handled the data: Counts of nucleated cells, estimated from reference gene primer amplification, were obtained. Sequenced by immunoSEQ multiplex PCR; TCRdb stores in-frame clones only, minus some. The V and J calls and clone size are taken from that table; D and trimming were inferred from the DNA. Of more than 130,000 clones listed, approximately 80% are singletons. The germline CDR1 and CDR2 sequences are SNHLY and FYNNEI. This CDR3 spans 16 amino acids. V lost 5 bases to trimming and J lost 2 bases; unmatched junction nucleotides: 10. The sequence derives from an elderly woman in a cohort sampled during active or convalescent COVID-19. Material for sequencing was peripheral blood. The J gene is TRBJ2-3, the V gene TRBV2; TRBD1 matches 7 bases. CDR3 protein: CASSRDRVRITDTQYF. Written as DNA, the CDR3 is TGTGCCAGCAGTAGAGACAGGGTACGGATCACAGATACGCAGTATTTT.